This TCR beta chain was found in a study of T cell repertoires in cytomegalovirus infection. Study as a whole: Public TCR beta signature analysis indicated the presence of both CMV infection and matching HLA type.

This clonotype occurred many times. What it binds is unknown. Study-level findings and limits: The ex vivo response was dominated by HLA-C-restricted CMV-specific TCR beta clonotypes. Summed frequency of shared TCR beta families picked out CMV carriers who also had the relevant HLA.

TCRdb re-analysed the reads in MiXCR, keeping a single row per CDR3 protein. The repertoire holds around 210,000 distinct CDR3 sequences, with under 8.5% as singletons. Germline V lookup: CDR1 MGHDK, CDR2 SYGVNS. The V gene lost 6 bases and the J gene lost 8 bases, with 25 bases spanning the gap. This CDR3 is 17 amino acids long. What was sequenced was PBMCs. The TCR was taken from a human donor in good health (CMV status not recorded). Some clones in this sample may be carry-over from other donors' samples. The rearrangement joins TRBV25-1 to TRBJ1-4; D not resolved. CDR3 amino acids: CASSGSPGSPGYEKLFF. CDR3 sequence (DNA): TGTGCCAGCAGCGGATCGCCCGGGAGTCCGGGTTACGAAAAACTGTTTTTT.